This record looks at one T cell receptor beta chain sequence and its context. Germline V gene data show CDR1 as LGHNA and CDR2 as YNFKEQ. The CDR3 length is 17 residues. With 5 bases clipped from V and 1 base from J, the junction kept 12 bases outside the gene matches. The sample belongs to a study of cytomegalovirus exposure and HLA in healthy donors. Sequencing was performed with immunoSEQ multiplex PCR; in TCRdb, only in-frame clones are kept and a portion is missing. The sample has some 150,000 clones; 94% are singletons. The sequenced sample was PBMCs. The source is a man in his late teens or twenties in good health and CMV-seropositive. V usage is TRBV4-2 and J usage is TRBJ2-5, with TRBD1 matching 8 bases. The CDR3 coding sequence is TGTGCCAGCAGCAAACTCGACAGGGGAGGAATCCAAGAGACCCAGTACTTC. Encoded protein: CASSKLDRGGIQETQYF.